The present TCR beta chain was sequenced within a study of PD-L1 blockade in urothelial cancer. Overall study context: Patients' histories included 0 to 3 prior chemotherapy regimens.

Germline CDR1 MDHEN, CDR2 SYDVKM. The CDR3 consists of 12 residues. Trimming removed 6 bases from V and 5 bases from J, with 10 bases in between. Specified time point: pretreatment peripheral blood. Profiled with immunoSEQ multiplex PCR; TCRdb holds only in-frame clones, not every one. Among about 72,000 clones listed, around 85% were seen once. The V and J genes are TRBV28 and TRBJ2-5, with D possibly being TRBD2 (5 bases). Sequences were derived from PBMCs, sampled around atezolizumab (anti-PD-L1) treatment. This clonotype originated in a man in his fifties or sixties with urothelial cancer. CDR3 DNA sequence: TGTGCCAGCAGCCGACGGAGGGAGACCCAGTACTTC. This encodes CASSRRRETQYF.